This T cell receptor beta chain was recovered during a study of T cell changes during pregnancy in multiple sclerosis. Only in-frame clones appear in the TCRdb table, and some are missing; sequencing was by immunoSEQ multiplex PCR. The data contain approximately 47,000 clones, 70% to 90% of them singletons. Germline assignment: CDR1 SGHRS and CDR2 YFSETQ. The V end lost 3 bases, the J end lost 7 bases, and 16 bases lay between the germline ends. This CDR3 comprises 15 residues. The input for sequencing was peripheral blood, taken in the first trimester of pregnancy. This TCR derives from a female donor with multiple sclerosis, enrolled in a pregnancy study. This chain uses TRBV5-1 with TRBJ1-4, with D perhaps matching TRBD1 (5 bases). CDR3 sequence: CASSYWSGLGEKLFF. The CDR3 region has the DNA TGCGCCAGCAGCTATTGGTCAGGGTTGGGTGAAAAACTGTTTTTT.